The 31 T cell receptor beta chains below were found in one sample sequenced in a study of PD-1 blockade in classical Hodgkin lymphoma. The protocol was immunoSEQ multiplex PCR, while the TCRdb copy is restricted to in-frame clones and leaves out a portion. The profile covers about 18,000 clones, with just under 80% appearing a single time and 1.5% to 2% taken by the ten largest. The time point denotes: cycle 4 day 1 (C4D1), after less than seven weeks of nivolumab. Each patient relapsed following autologous stem cell transplantation, and prior brentuximab vedotin exposure differed. Starting with thawed PBMCs, CD4+ T cells were purified by magnetic negative selection. Specimen: CD4+ T cells from blood, collected before the fourth cycle of nivolumab. The source is a human donor with classical Hodgkin lymphoma.

This rearrangement joins TRBV6-1 to TRBJ1-1, with TRBD1 matching 9 bases. The germline gives CDR1 MNHNS, CDR2 SASEGT. The CDR3 loop spans 17 amino acids. Trimming at V came to 3 bases and at J to 4 bases, leaving 12 bases not matched to a gene. This CDR3 reads CASSDSPGTGIGTEAFF. In DNA form, the CDR3 reads TGTGCCAGCAGTGACAGTCCCGGGACAGGGATTGGCACTGAAGCTTTCTTT.

This chain uses TRBV2 with TRBJ1-6; D gene ambiguous. V was shortened by 3 bases and J by 10 bases, with 7 bases between the two germline ends. The CDR3 has 12 residues. CDR1 is SNHLY and CDR2 is FYNNEI in the germline V gene. The CDR3 reads CASSDSGSPLHF. The CDR3 DNA follows: TGTGCCAGCAGTGATTCTGGCTCACCCCTCCACTTT.

V and J are TRBV10-3 and TRBJ2-5; 8 bases fit TRBD2. This CDR3 region has 13 residues. J gave up 3 bases and V 8 bases, and 5 bases lay outside the gene matches. Germline V lookup: CDR1 ENHRY, CDR2 SYGVKD. The CDR3, as DNA: TGTGCCATCGGGGGACTAGTGGAAGAGACCCAGTACTTC. The encoded protein is CAIGGLVEETQYF.

This clone was detected only once. The chain uses TRBV5-5 and TRBJ2-7; 8 nucleotides agree with TRBD2. V lost 7 bases, J lost 2 bases, and 5 bases stayed unmatched. The V gene's germline CDR1 is SGHKS and CDR2 YYEKEE (reference sequence). The CDR3 covers 13 residues. The CDR3 reads CASRLATTYEQYF. As DNA, the CDR3 is TGTGCCAGCCGACTAGCGACGACCTACGAGCAGTACTTC.

With regard to this clone: This same CDR3 is encoded by further DNA sequences in the sample. The chain joins TRBV18 to TRBJ2-7; possible D gene TRBD2, 6 bases. The V gene lost 3 bases and the J gene lost 5 bases, with 11 bases spanning the gap. The CDR3 has 13 amino acids. The V gene's germline CDR1 is KGHSH and CDR2 LQKENI. CDR3 in DNA: TGTGCCAGCTCACCGTCTCGGGAGAACGAGCAGTACTTC. It specifies CASSPSRENEQYF.

The chain uses TRBV9 and TRBJ2-2; D may correspond to TRBD1 or TRBD2 (5 bases each). The V end lost 3 bases, the J end lost 5 bases, and 14 bases lay between the germline ends. The CDR3 covers 15 residues. Germline CDR1 is SGDLS and CDR2 is YYNGEE. This CDR3 is CASSAQGRGTGELFF. DNA of the CDR3: TGTGCCAGCAGCGCCCAGGGTCGGGGAACCGGGGAGCTGTTTTTT.

This rearrangement joins TRBV9 to TRBJ2-5; D remains unclear. The germline gives CDR1 SGDLS, CDR2 YYNGEE. V was cut by 1 base and J by 5 bases, with 12 bases left in between. This CDR3 contains 14 residues. The CDR3 spells CASSVSGFGETQYF. In nucleotides, the CDR3 is TGTGCCAGCAGCGTATCTGGGTTCGGGGAGACCCAGTACTTC.

The chain joins TRBV5-1 to TRBJ2-3; TRBD1 or TRBD2 may be the D gene (5 bases each). In germline, CDR1 is SGHRS, CDR2 YFSETQ. Trimming took off 2 bases at V and 6 bases at J, with 16 bases between the two ends. This CDR3 region has 15 residues. The CDR3 is CASSFGGQLFDTQYF. Here the CDR3 DNA reads TGCGCCAGCAGCTTTGGGGGTCAGCTTTTCGATACGCAGTATTTT. The whole variable domain, filled in from reference TRBV5-1 and TRBJ2-3, reads KAGVTQTPRYLIKTRGQQVTLSCSPISGHRSVSWYQQTPGQGLQFLFEYFSETQRNKGNFPGRFSGRQFSNSRSEMNVSTLELGDSALYLCASSFGGQLFDTQYFGPGTRLTVL.

The chain employs TRBV15 and TRBJ1-2; D unclear. V lost 3 bases and J lost 8, with 10 bases in between. Per germline, CDR1 LNHNV and CDR2 YYDKDF (reference sequence). This CDR3 region has 12 residues. CDR3 coding DNA: TGTGCCACCAGCAGGGGAAGCGGAGGCTACACCTTC. It codes for CATSRGSGGYTF.

This clone was seen only once. V is TRBV19 and J is TRBJ1-2; 8 nucleotides align to TRBD1. V shed 2 bases and J 4 bases; nucleotides not matched to a gene: 3. CDR1 is LNHDA, CDR2 SQIVND, per germline (reference sequence). The CDR3 runs 14 residues. The CDR3 sequence: CASSIRQGPYGYTF. The CDR3 coding sequence is TGTGCCAGTAGTATAAGACAGGGGCCCTATGGCTACACCTTC.

The rearrangement uses TRBV5-1 and TRBJ2-7, with a possible D match to TRBD1 (8 bases). The V end lost 1 base, the J end lost 3 bases, and 20 bases lay between the germline ends. The CDR3 has 17 residues. Germline V CDR1 and CDR2: SGHRS, YFSETQ. The CDR3 DNA is TGCGCCAGCAGCTTGAGATCCGGACAGGGAGGGAACTACGAGCAGTACTTC. Protein: CASSLRSGQGGNYEQYF. Combining the CDR3 with reference TRBV5-1 and TRBJ2-7 gives the whole variable domain KAGVTQTPRYLIKTRGQQVTLSCSPISGHRSVSWYQQTPGQGLQFLFEYFSETQRNKGNFPGRFSGRQFSNSRSEMNVSTLELGDSALYLCASSLRSGQGGNYEQYFGPGTRLTVT.

This rearrangement joins TRBV19 to TRBJ2-3, with 8 bases aligning to TRBD2. This CDR3 is built from 17 residues. V lost 10 bases and J lost 0; bases outside the gene matches: 15. Germline loops: CDR1 LNHDA, CDR2 SQIVND (reference sequence). The DNA of the CDR3 is TGTGCCACCTCATCTGAGCGGGAGTGGGCTAGCACAGATACGCAGTATTTT. This encodes CATSSEREWASTDTQYF.

This clone came up a few times. The chain joins TRBV19 to TRBJ2-2; 8 nucleotides line up with TRBD1. The CDR3 extends over 16 amino acids. Germline V CDR1 and CDR2: LNHDA, SQIVND (reference sequence). The ends lost 1 base at V and 5 bases at J; junction bases unmatched: 6. CDR3 sequence (DNA): TGTGCCAGTAGTATAGTAACAGGGGGATGGACCGGGGAGCTGTTTTTT. Protein product: CASSIVTGGWTGELFF.

This sequence joins TRBV19 and TRBJ2-2; 7 bases fit TRBD1. The CDR3 consists of 14 residues. Trimming removed 3 bases from V and 4 bases from J; junction bases left unmatched: 2. Germline V gene data show CDR1 as LNHDA and CDR2 as SQIVND (reference sequence). The DNA for the CDR3 is TGTGCCAGTAGTATTGACAGGGCCACCGGGGAGCTGTTTTTT. Amino acid sequence: CASSIDRATGELFF.

The chain uses TRBV5-1 and TRBJ2-7, with 10 bases fitting TRBD1. With the DNA end fitting TRBJ2-5 better, the J assignment may be wrong. The CDR3 is 15 residues long. The germline gives CDR1 SGHRS, CDR2 YFSETQ. The CDR3 nucleotides read TGCGCCAGCAGCCGCGCGACAGGGGGCGTGGAGACCCAGTACTTC. Translated, it gives CASSRATGGVETQYF.

The chain combines TRBV14 with TRBJ2-2, with D perhaps matching TRBD2 (6 bases). The CDR3 spans 15 residues. V lost 3 bases and J 4 bases, leaving 12 bases between the germline ends. Germline V CDR1 and CDR2: SGHDN, FVKESK. Here the CDR3 DNA reads TGTGCCAGCAGCCAGATTTCGGGAGTCACCGGGGAGCTGTTTTTT. It codes for CASSQISGVTGELFF.

The chain couples TRBV15 to TRBJ1-1; the D gene is possibly TRBD1 (5 bases). Trimming left V 1 base short and J 6 bases short, with 15 bases between. CDR1 is LNHNV, CDR2 YYDKDF, per germline (reference sequence). This CDR3 spans 15 amino acids. CDR3 residues: CATSRVGGGRPEAFF. For the CDR3, the DNA is TGTGCCACCAGCAGAGTGGGGGGTGGTAGGCCTGAAGCTTTCTTT.

The rearrangement joins TRBV18 to TRBJ1-5; TRBD1 might be the D (6 bases). Germline assignment: CDR1 KGHSH and CDR2 LQKENI. The CDR3 length is 15 residues. The V end lost 3 bases, the J end lost 7 bases, and 16 bases lay between the germline ends. CDR3 region: CASSPDRGVGQPQHF. The CDR3, as DNA: TGTGCCAGCTCACCGGATAGGGGGGTCGGGCAGCCCCAGCATTTT. The full variable domain, rest sourced from reference TRBV18 and TRBJ1-5, is NAGVMQNPRHLVRRRGQEARLRCSPMKGHSHVYWYRQLPEEGLKFMVYLQKENIIDESGMPKERFSAEFPKEGPSILRIQQVVRGDSAAYFCASSPDRGVGQPQHFGDGTRLSIL.

The chain links TRBV7-9 to TRBJ2-7; 8 bases map to TRBD1. In germline, CDR1 is SEHNR, CDR2 FQNEAQ (reference sequence). This CDR3 is built from 13 residues. V was clipped by 2 bases and J by 6 bases; unmatched bases: 3. This CDR3 reads CASSLTGGIEQYF. CDR3 DNA sequence: TGTGCCAGCAGCTTAACAGGGGGTATCGAGCAGTACTTC.

The V call is TRBV6-5, the J call TRBJ2-6, with a possible D match to TRBD2 (5 bases). With 7 bases removed from V and 4 bases from J, the gap between germline ends came to 11 bases. CDR3 length equals 14 residues. CDR1 is MNHEY, CDR2 SVGAGI, per germline. The CDR3 nucleotides read TGTGCCAGCACTCCGGGGTCCGGGGCCAACGTCCTGACTTTC. Its protein is CASTPGSGANVLTF.

The chain joins TRBV7-6 to TRBJ2-7; no firm D call. This CDR3 is 11 amino acids long. V lost 5 bases to trimming and J lost 6 bases, with 8 bases between them. CDR1 SGHVS and CDR2 FNYEAQ come from the germline V gene. The CDR3 spells CASSRSGEQYF. The DNA for the CDR3 is TGTGCCAGCAGCCGATCGGGCGAGCAGTACTTC.

The V and J genes are TRBV30 and TRBJ2-3, with a weak D call TRBD1 (5 bases). The germline V gene encodes CDR1 GTSNPN and CDR2 SVGIG (reference sequence). V shed 3 bases and J shed 0 bases, with 10 bases lying between them. The CDR3 spans 14 residues. CDR3 protein: CAWRSGISTDTQYF. DNA of the CDR3: TGTGCCTGGAGGTCAGGGATTAGCACAGATACGCAGTATTTT.

The chain carries TRBV27 and TRBJ2-1; possibly TRBD2 for D (6 bases). The germline gives CDR1 MNHEY, CDR2 SMNVEV (reference sequence). The CDR3 loop spans 13 amino acids. The germline V and J ends were trimmed by 5 bases and 6 bases, with 11 bases remaining between them. The CDR3 sequence: CASSPWTTNEQFF. The CDR3 DNA reads TGTGCCAGCAGTCCGTGGACTACCAATGAGCAGTTCTTC.

This sequence joins TRBV5-1 and TRBJ2-3; TRBD2 aligns across 7 bases. Germline V gene data show CDR1 as SGHRS and CDR2 as YFSETQ. The CDR3 covers 13 residues. Losses at the gene ends were 3 bases for V and 6 bases for J; bases not matched to a gene: 4. The CDR3 reads CASSSREGDTQYF. The CDR3 DNA reads as TGCGCCAGCAGCTCGAGGGAGGGGGATACGCAGTATTTT.

The CDR3 coding sequence is TGTGCCAGCAGCCGTGGGGCGGGAGGGCCTTACGAGCAGTACTTC. This encodes CASSRGAGGPYEQYF. The rearrangement links TRBV6-5 to TRBJ2-7, with 9 bases identical to TRBD2. The CDR3 loop spans 15 amino acids. The trim removed 6 bases at V and 4 bases at J, leaving 10 bases unmatched. Germline V gene lookup returns CDR1 MNHEY and CDR2 SVGAGI.

A single count supports this clone. The V call is TRBV7-9, the J call TRBJ2-1, with 9 bases fitting TRBD2. Germline V lookup: CDR1 SEHNR, CDR2 FQNEAQ (reference sequence). The CDR3 is made up of 18 amino acids. V lost 0 bases and J lost 7; bases outside the gene matches: 13. CDR3 loop: CASSLAGLAGTRGNEQFF. CDR3 coding DNA: TGTGCCAGCAGCTTAGCGGGTCTAGCGGGGACGAGGGGGAATGAGCAGTTCTTC.

The chain combines TRBV6-1 with TRBJ1-3; weak D call: TRBD1 (5 bases). The CDR3 sequence is 13 residues long. The V end was cut by 11 bases, the J end by 0 bases, with 11 bases between. Germline CDR1 is MNHNS and CDR2 is SASEGT. The CDR3 sequence is CAGRDFSGNTIYF. CDR3 bases: TGTGCCGGCCGGGACTTCTCTGGAAACACCATATATTTT.

CDR3 nucleotides: TGTGCCAGTAGGCGACAGTATGCAACTAATGAAAAACTGTTTTTT. Residues: CASRRQYATNEKLFF. This chain uses TRBV19 with TRBJ1-4; TRBD1 is a possible D gene (5 bases). CDR3 size: 15 residues. CDR1 is LNHDA, CDR2 SQIVND, per germline (reference sequence). Trimming left V 6 bases short and J 0 bases short, with 11 bases between.

The V gene is TRBV15, the J gene TRBJ2-5; D is unclear. Germline V CDR1 and CDR2: LNHNV, YYDKDF (reference sequence). Trimming shortened V by 0 bases and J by 2 bases, and 4 bases separated the two germline ends. The CDR3 extends over 13 amino acids. CDR3 residues: CATSRDAQETQYF. DNA of the CDR3: TGTGCCACCAGCAGAGATGCTCAAGAGACCCAGTACTTC.

The rearrangement links TRBV5-6 to TRBJ1-1; no clear D. Trimming removed 2 bases at V and 4 bases at J, with 9 bases between. Germline values: CDR1 SGHDT, CDR2 YYEEEE. This CDR3 spans 13 amino acids. The CDR3 region is CASSFRPPTEAFF. The CDR3 bases are TGTGCCAGCAGCTTTCGACCCCCCACTGAAGCTTTCTTT. The full variable domain, rest sourced from reference TRBV5-6 and TRBJ1-1, is DAGVTQSPTHLIKTRGQQVTLRCSPKSGHDTVSWYQQALGQGPQFIFQYYEEEERQRGNFPDRFSGHQFPNYSSELNVNALLLGDSALYLCASSFRPPTEAFFGQGTRLTVV.

This chain joins TRBV6-6 and TRBJ2-3, with a weak D call TRBD1 (5 bases). Trimming pared 0 bases from V and 1 base from J, leaving 8 bases between. Germline V CDR1 and CDR2: MNHNY, SVGAGI (reference sequence). The CDR3 is 15 residues long. CDR3 in DNA: TGTGCCAGCAGTTACTCAGGGGCCGGCACAGATACGCAGTATTTT. Translating gives CASSYSGAGTDTQYF.